These 19 T cell receptor beta chains share one sample of origin, sequenced in a study of PD-L1 blockade in urothelial cancer. Time point given: peripheral blood 6 weeks after treatment start. Repertoires were generated with immunoSEQ multiplex PCR, while TCRdb's copy carries only in-frame clones and drops some. The sample has about 120,000 clones; 86% are singletons. The sequences come from PBMCs, collected around atezolizumab (anti-PD-L1) treatment. Receptor source: a man aged 50 or older with urothelial cancer.

The genes are TRBV11-3 and TRBJ2-1; the D is unclear. V was trimmed by 5 bases and J by 13 bases, leaving 12 bases between them. CDR3 size: 11 residues. Germline V lookup: CDR1 SGHNT, CDR2 YENEEA. The CDR3 nucleotides are TGTGCCAGCAGCCAGAGACTCGATCAGTTCTTC. It encodes CASSQRLDQFF.

This chain joins TRBV13 and TRBJ2-7; maybe TRBD2 (6 bases). Germline CDR1 and CDR2: PRHDT and FYEKMQ (reference sequence). The CDR3 runs to 15 residues. The V and J ends lost 1 base and 0 bases respectively, with 10 bases between them. The CDR3 is CASSLAGESSYEQYF. The CDR3 DNA is TGTGCCAGCAGCTTAGCGGGAGAATCCTCCTACGAGCAGTACTTC.

In this sample, this clone turned up once. The V call is TRBV18, the J call TRBJ2-2; tentatively, D is TRBD1 (5 bases). The V and J ends lost 1 base and 6 bases respectively, with 6 bases between them. Germline CDR1 KGHSH, CDR2 LQKENI. The CDR3 loop spans 13 amino acids. CDR3 nucleotide sequence: TGTGCCAGCTCACCACAGGGGTCCGGGGAGCTGTTTTTT. It encodes CASSPQGSGELFF.

V and J are TRBV16 and TRBJ1-2; D might be TRBD1 (6 bases). The V gene's germline CDR1 is KGHSY and CDR2 FQNENV. This CDR3 comprises 14 residues. Deletions cut 0 bases from V and 3 bases from J, with 8 bases between. The DNA for the CDR3 is TGTGCCAGCAGCCAATCTTGGACAGACTATGGCTACACCTTC. Amino acid sequence: CASSQSWTDYGYTF.

The chain has TRBV5-1 and TRBJ2-7; no definite D call. Germline values: CDR1 SGHRS, CDR2 YFSETQ. V gave up 0 bases and J gave up 2 bases, with 9 bases separating them. The CDR3 length is 14 residues. CDR3 nucleotides: TGCGCCAGCAGCTTGGGAACTCTTACCTACGAGCAGTACTTC. Amino acid sequence: CASSLGTLTYEQYF.

This rearrangement joins TRBV6-5 to TRBJ2-2, with D perhaps TRBD2 (6 bases). The CDR3 runs to 16 residues. Germline assignment: CDR1 MNHEY and CDR2 SVGAGI. V dropped 2 bases and J dropped 2 bases, with 12 bases sitting between them. The CDR3 region is CASSYSSGVNTGELFF. The CDR3 DNA follows: TGTGCCAGCAGTTACAGTAGCGGAGTCAACACCGGGGAGCTGTTTTTT.

The chain couples TRBV27 to TRBJ2-1; D not certain. Trimming removed 5 bases at V and 10 bases at J, with 15 bases between. CDR1 MNHEY and CDR2 SMNVEV come from the germline V gene (reference sequence). The CDR3 loop spans 13 amino acids. CDR3: CASSTLPRQEQFF. The CDR3 region has the DNA TGTGCCAGCAGTACACTCCCTAGGCAAGAGCAGTTCTTC.

The chain uses TRBV6-1 and TRBJ2-2; 12 nucleotides align to TRBD2. This CDR3 has 17 residues. Germline CDR1 MNHNS, CDR2 SASEGT. With 0 bases clipped from V and 7 bases from J, the junction kept 6 bases outside the gene matches. The CDR3 here is CASSEASVTSGSGELFF. Written as DNA, the CDR3 is TGTGCCAGCAGTGAAGCGTCGGTGACTAGCGGGAGCGGGGAGCTGTTTTTT.

V and J are TRBV19 and TRBJ2-7; 9 positions agree with TRBD2. V lost 6 bases to trimming and J lost 3 bases; unmatched junction nucleotides: 12. Germline assignment: CDR1 LNHDA and CDR2 SQIVND (reference sequence). The CDR3 runs 16 residues. As DNA, the CDR3 is TGTGCCAGTAGGAGAGACGTTAGCGGGAGAAGCTACGAGCAGTACTTC. This codes for CASRRDVSGRSYEQYF.

The gene calls are TRBV5-6 and TRBJ2-2; D is unresolved. V lost 1 base, J lost 4 bases, and 11 bases lay in between. The length of the CDR3 is 15 residues. Germline V gene data show CDR1 as SGHDT and CDR2 as YYEEEE. The DNA of the CDR3 is TGTGCCAGCAGCTTGTCAGGCCCGGCCACCGGGGAGCTGTTTTTT. Translation: CASSLSGPATGELFF.

V usage is TRBV30 and J usage is TRBJ2-1, with 7 bases fitting TRBD1. With V trimmed by 5 bases and J by 7 bases, 8 bases remained unmatched. CDR3 length: 13 amino acids. The germline CDR1 and CDR2 sequences are GTSNPN and SVGIG (reference sequence). The CDR3 spells CAWGSRQGNEQFF. The CDR3, as DNA: TGTGCCTGGGGTAGTCGACAGGGAAATGAGCAGTTCTTC.

This chain joins TRBV19 and TRBJ1-1; 10 nucleotides align to TRBD1. V shed 5 bases and J 0 bases; nucleotides not matched to a gene: 6. This CDR3 contains 16 residues. Per the germline V gene, CDR1 is LNHDA and CDR2 is SQIVND (reference sequence). CDR3 sequence reads: CASSPDRGPLNTEAFF. The CDR3 nucleotides read TGTGCCAGTAGTCCCGACAGGGGGCCCTTGAACACTGAAGCTTTCTTT. The whole variable domain, filled in from reference TRBV19 and TRBJ1-1, reads DGGITQSPKYLFRKEGQNVTLSCEQNLNHDAMYWYRQDPGQGLRLIYYSQIVNDFQKGDIAEGYSVSREKKESFPLTVTSAQKNPTAFYLCASSPDRGPLNTEAFFGQGTRLTVV.

V gene TRBV5-1 combines with J gene TRBJ1-2; 7 positions match TRBD1. The V gene end was trimmed by 1 base and the J gene end by 3 bases; junction bases not matched to a gene: 3. The CDR3 spans 14 residues. Germline assignment: CDR1 SGHRS and CDR2 YFSETQ. This CDR3 reads CASSLSTGDYGYTF. CDR3 in DNA: TGCGCCAGCAGCTTGTCAACAGGGGACTATGGCTACACCTTC.

The chain recombines TRBV6-5 with TRBJ2-5; no reliable D call. Looked up from germline, CDR1 is MNHEY and CDR2 is SVGAGI. Trimming stripped 2 bases from V and 3 bases from J, with 7 bases between. The CDR3 totals 13 residues. Written as DNA, the CDR3 is TGTGCCAGCAGTTACGGAGCAAAAGAGACCCAGTACTTC. The encoded protein is CASSYGAKETQYF.

The chain links TRBV5-1 to TRBJ2-3, with 8 nucleotides matching TRBD2. The length of the CDR3 is 14 residues. The germline V gene has CDR1 SGHRS and CDR2 YFSETQ. Losses at the gene ends were 5 bases for V and 3 bases for J; bases not matched to a gene: 5. The chain's CDR3 is CASRNGRGTDTQYF. The DNA of the CDR3 is TGCGCCAGCAGGAACGGGAGGGGGACAGATACGCAGTATTTT. The variable domain in full, with the rest retrieved from reference TRBV5-1 and TRBJ2-3, is KAGVTQTPRYLIKTRGQQVTLSCSPISGHRSVSWYQQTPGQGLQFLFEYFSETQRNKGNFPGRFSGRQFSNSRSEMNVSTLELGDSALYLCASRNGRGTDTQYFGPGTRLTVL.

CDR3 nucleotides: TGTGCCAGCAGCCCCGGACAGGGGGCAGGTCAGCCCCAGCATTTT. Its protein is CASSPGQGAGQPQHF. The rearrangement links TRBV7-9 to TRBJ1-5; the match to TRBD1 covers 11 bases. V was clipped by 5 bases and J by 6 bases; unmatched bases: 6. The CDR3 is 15 amino acids. Germline CDR1 reads SEHNR; CDR2 reads FQNEAQ (reference sequence).

This clone occurred once. In DNA, the CDR3 is TGCGCCAGCAGCTTGTTATTCGGCGGGAGGGACGAGCAGTACTTC. Translated, it gives CASSLLFGGRDEQYF. This chain links TRBV5-1 with TRBJ2-7; 9 nucleotides match TRBD2. Trimming removed 1 base from V and 5 bases from J; junction bases left unmatched: 7. CDR3 length equals 15 residues. CDR1 and CDR2 (germline): SGHRS, YFSETQ.

This chain connects TRBV19 to TRBJ2-5, with D possibly being TRBD2 (5 bases). The V and J ends lost 7 bases and 5 bases respectively, with 23 bases between them. The CDR3 runs 16 residues. CDR1 and CDR2 from the germline V gene are LNHDA and SQIVND (reference sequence). CDR3 protein: CASMKTGIGVGETQYF. CDR3 coding DNA: TGTGCCAGTATGAAGACGGGAATTGGGGTTGGGGAGACCCAGTACTTC.

The chain links TRBV6-1 to TRBJ1-5; D remains ambiguous. Trimming took 9 bases from V and 2 from J, leaving 14 bases between them. The CDR3 length is 14 residues. CDR1 and CDR2 (germline): MNHNS, SASEGT. In DNA, the CDR3 is TGTGCCAGTACAGTCGGGAACGGCAATCAGCCCCAGCATTTT. Amino acids: CASTVGNGNQPQHF.